One sample yielded the 2 T cell receptor beta chains listed below, sequenced in a study of CD8 T cells in Susac syndrome (dated by TCRdb to about 2019). The library came from the immunoSEQ multiplex PCR assay. RNA was extracted using the RNeasy kit, and about 0.45 to 1 ug of the RNA was reverse transcribed with random hexamers. TCRdb cleaned the public reads at Q25 with fastp, built clones with MiXCR and kept in-frame beta chains. Rows merge per CDR3 protein into single entries with the most common DNA and genes. The sample contains 95,000 to 150,000 distinct CDR3 sequences, over 85% of them found a single time. Of the sample, roughly 0.3% falls within the top ten clones. Sequenced material: CD8+ T cells from PBMCs. The receptors come from a human donor with multiple sclerosis.

The chain recombines TRBV4-1 with TRBJ1-5; no clear D gene. The CDR3 has 15 residues. Germline V lookup: CDR1 MGHRA, CDR2 YSYEKL. The germline V and J ends were trimmed by 1 base and 1 base, with 8 bases remaining between them. The CDR3 is CASSQADPSNQPQHF. CDR3 in DNA: TGCGCCAGCAGCCAAGCGGACCCGAGCAATCAGCCCCAGCATTTT.

This chain connects TRBV6-6 to TRBJ2-1; D is undetermined. The V end was cut by 6 bases, the J end by 10 bases, with 7 bases between. This CDR3 spans 10 amino acids. Germline CDR1 reads MNHNY; CDR2 reads SVGAGI (reference sequence). In DNA form, the CDR3 reads TGTGCCAGCAGCGCCGGCGAGCAGTTCTTC. Its translation: CASSAGEQFF.